Sequencing of this TCR beta chain was carried out in a study of T cells in Graves' hyperthyroidism and ophthalmopathy. What was amplified from RNA transcripts were TCR beta CDR3 regions. TCR CDR3 underwent first-round RT-PCR with the HTBI primer set. TCRdb analysed the multiplex PCR reads with MiXCR anew, one entry per CDR3 protein. The sample gives about 640,000 distinct CDR3 sequences, roughly 20% of which show up once; 30% to 40% is in the top ten. Germline assignment: CDR1 SGHDN and CDR2 FVKESK. The CDR3 has 15 residues. V shed 1 base and J shed 2 bases, with 10 bases lying between them. Each ophthalmopathy patient scored at least 3 on the Clinical Activity Score and at least 4 on NOSPECS grade, with duration under 3 months.

The sequencing sample was made of blood. The sequence was collected from a young man with Graves' ophthalmopathy. The chain employs TRBV14 and TRBJ2-3, with D perhaps TRBD2 (5 bases). The CDR3 coding sequence is TGTGCCAGCAGCCAAGCAGAGGGAGTCACAGATACGCAGTATTTT. Amino acid sequence: CASSQAEGVTDTQYF.